This is a list of T cell receptor beta chains from one sample in a study of T cells in Graves' hyperthyroidism and ophthalmopathy. In TCRdb, the multiplex PCR reads were re-called with MiXCR into one record per CDR3 protein. The sample includes about 590,000 distinct CDR3 sequences, approximately 14% seen only once; the top ten take approximately 7.4%. Sequencing input: blood. These receptor sequences come from a woman between 25 and 40 years old with Graves' hyperthyroidism. Each CDR3 is given with its conserved first and last residue. The D gene is left open where the match is weak. Clone size appears in some rows only: once, few, many, or a class for an expanded clone.

>TRBD2|few|TRBJ2-1|TRBV3-1
TGTGCCAGCTCACCCCAGGGTAGCGGGATATTAAGCTCCTACAATGAGCAGTTCTTC
CASSPQGSGILSSYNEQFF
>TRBD1|NA|TRBJ2-5|TRBV7-9
TGTGCCAGCAGCTTGGTGGGACAGAGTTCGGAGACCCAGTACTTC
CASSLVGQSSETQYF
>NA|many|TRBJ1-5|TRBV20-1
TGCAGTGCTAGACCAAACAGGGCGAGTAGCAATCAGCCCCAGCATTTT
CSARPNRASSNQPQHF
>NA|few|TRBJ1-5|TRBV6-5
TGTGCCAGCAGTTACCAGGGTGCGAATCAGCCCCAGCATTTT
CASSYQGANQPQHF
>TRBD2|few|TRBJ2-7|TRBV29-1
TGCAGCGTTGAAGATGGGAGGGAGGGTTCGGGGGAGCAGTACTTC
CSVEDGREGSGEQYF
>NA|few|TRBJ1-6|TRBV7-9
TGTGCCAGCAGCACCGGGGTTCATAATTCACCCCTCCACTTT
CASSTGVHNSPLHF
>TRBD2|many|TRBJ2-5|TRBV20-1
TGCAGTGCTAGAGAGCCCCGGACAGGGGGACTAGCGGGACTAGAGACCCAGTACTTC
CSAREPRTGGLAGLETQYF
>NA|many|TRBJ2-7|TRBV11-2
TGTGCCAGCAGCTTAGATCCCGCGACCTACGAGCAGTACTTC
CASSLDPATYEQYF
>NA|NA|TRBJ1-1|TRBV6-5
TGTGCCAGCAGTTACTCGGGCGGGCGCACTGAAGCTTTCTTT
CASSYSGGRTEAFF
>NA|NA|TRBJ2-1|TRBV6-6
TGTGCCAGCAGTTACTCCCCCCAAGTCTATGAGCAGTTCTTC
CASSYSPQVYEQFF
>NA|few|TRBJ1-2|TRBV5-8
TGTGCCAGCAGCTTTCCCGGGGGTTCCTATGGCTACACCTTC
CASSFPGGSYGYTF
>TRBD2|NA|TRBJ2-7|TRBV9
TGTGCCAGCAGCGTATCGGGACTAGCGAGCGAGCAGTACTTC
CASSVSGLASEQYF
>NA|many|TRBJ2-5|TRBV2
TGTGCCAGCAGGGCGACAGCCCAAGAGACCCAGTACTTC
CASRATAQETQYF
>TRBD2|many|TRBJ2-7|TRBV28
TGTGCCAGCAGTTTAGCGGGAGGTAGGGCCTCCTACGAGCAGTACTTC
CASSLAGGRASYEQYF
>NA|NA|TRBJ2-7|TRBV7-9
TGTGCCAGCAGCCGTCCGAACTACGAGCAGTACTTC
CASSRPNYEQYF
>TRBD1|many|TRBJ2-7|TRBV20-1
TGCAGTGCTCCAGTCCGGGACAGGGTTTCAATGTGGTACTACGAGCAGTACTTC
CSAPVRDRVSMWYYEQYF
>TRBD2|many|TRBJ2-1|TRBV2
TGTGCCAGCAGTGAAAGGCGGGAGCAGGGCAATGAGCAGTTCTTC
CASSERREQGNEQFF
>TRBD1|NA|TRBJ1-2|TRBV7-9
TGTGCCAGCATCTCCGGGACAGGGGTGAACTATGGCTACACCTTC
CASISGTGVNYGYTF
>TRBD1|few|TRBJ1-1|TRBV30
TGTGCCTGGGAAGGGGACAGGGGGGAGGGAGCTTTCTTT
CAWEGDRGEGAFF
>NA|NA|TRBJ2-1|TRBV6-5
TGTGCCAGCAGTTACAGGGCGGACAGCCGCTACAATGAGCAGTTCTTC
CASSYRADSRYNEQFF
>TRBD2|many|TRBJ2-1|TRBV12-3/TRBV12-4
TGTGCCACCCTGAGAACTAGCGGGCTCGGTTACGAGCAGTTCTTC
CATLRTSGLGYEQFF
>TRBD1|many|TRBJ1-2|TRBV7-9
TGTGCCAGCAGCTCGACGACAGGGATCTATGGCTACACCTTC
CASSSTTGIYGYTF
>NA|NA|TRBJ2-3|TRBV6-2/TRBV6-3
TGTGCCAGCAGTGGGGCACTGGGTACAGATACGCAGTATTTT
CASSGALGTDTQYF
>TRBD2|few|TRBJ2-1|TRBV7-7
TGTGCTAGCAGCATTAGCGGGAGTCCCTACAATGAGCAGTTCTTC
CASSISGSPYNEQFF
>TRBD2|many|TRBJ2-7|TRBV15
TGTGCCACCAGCGGGTTAGGTCACGGCGGGAGCCCCTACGAGCAGTACTTC
CATSGLGHGGSPYEQYF
>NA|many|TRBJ2-5|TRBV6-2/TRBV6-3
TGTGCCAGCAGTCCAATTAGAGAGACCCAGTACTTC
CASSPIRETQYF
>TRBD2|NA|TRBJ2-2|TRBV7-7
TGTGCTAGCAGCAAAACTAGCGGGCAGAACACCGGGGAGCTGTTTTTT
CASSKTSGQNTGELFF
>NA|many|TRBJ2-5|TRBV14
TGTGCCAGCAGCCAACGCCGCGGGTCTAGCGCTCAAGAGACCCAGTACTTC
CASSQRRGSSAQETQYF
>NA|NA|TRBJ2-6|TRBV11-2
TGCGCCAGCAGCCGAGATGAGATTAGGTCGGCCGGGGCCAACGTCCTGACTTTC
CASSRDEIRSAGANVLTF
>NA|many|TRBJ1-6|TRBV3-1
TGTGCCAGCAGCCAGGAGCAGGGAGGTTCACCCCTCCACTTT
CASSQEQGGSPLHF
>NA|few|TRBJ1-5|TRBV20-1
TGCAGTGCTAGAGATCGTGGTAGCAATCAGCCCCAGCATTTT
CSARDRGSNQPQHF
>NA|NA|TRBJ1-1|TRBV5-1
TGCGCCAGCGGCCCGACAGGAGTGAACACTGAAGCTTTCTTT
CASGPTGVNTEAFF
>TRBD2|many|TRBJ2-3|TRBV6-6
TGTGCCAGCAGTTACGCGGGGGGGGACACAGATACGCAGTATTTT
CASSYAGGDTDTQYF
>NA|NA|TRBJ2-1|TRBV12-3/TRBV12-4
TGTGCCAGCAGGACAGATTTGGTCCATGAGCAGTTCTTC
CASRTDLVHEQFF
>TRBD1|NA|TRBJ1-5|TRBV6-1
TGTGCCAGCAAACGGACAGGGGAGGGGAATCAGCCCCAGCATTTT
CASKRTGEGNQPQHF